This is a list of T cell receptor beta chains from one sample in a study of T cells in tumors after PD-1 blockade. TCRdb's table, derived via immunoSEQ multiplex PCR, lists solely in-frame clones and lacks some. The data hold around 60,000 clones, with just under 80% observed a single time. This material consisted of PBMCs, taken before anti-PD-1 treatment. The source of these receptors is a human donor with basal cell carcinoma. CDR3s include the opening cysteine and the closing phenylalanine or tryptophan. The D gene is left open where the match is weak. Clone size is not always given. Where it is, it says once, few, many or a class for expanded clones.

>NA|TRBJ2-6|NA|TRBV4-2
TGTGCCAGCAGCCAAGCTCCGGATGCGGGATCTGGGGCCAACGTCCTGACTTTC
CASSQAPDAGSGANVLTF
>NA|TRBJ1-5|NA|TRBV5-8
TGTGCCAGCAGCCGCCAGGGTGTCTATCAGCCCCAGCATTTT
CASSRQGVYQPQHF
>TRBD2|TRBJ2-7|NA|TRBV5-1
TGCGCCAGCAGCTTGTTAGGTGCTAGCGGGGTCGGAGTCTACGAGCAGTACTTC
CASSLLGASGVGVYEQYF
>TRBD1|TRBJ2-1|NA|TRBV7-9
TGTGCCAGCAGCGCCACCCGGGACAGGGCCTACAATGAGCAGTTCTTC
CASSATRDRAYNEQFF
>TRBD2|TRBJ2-1|few|TRBV6-6
TGTGCCAGCAGTTCGTACTGGACTAGCGGGGACGATGAGCAGTTCTTC
CASSSYWTSGDDEQFF
>TRBD2|TRBJ2-1|NA|TRBV5-1
TGCGCCAGCAGCCCCGGACTAGCGGATTACAATGAGCAGTTCTTC
CASSPGLADYNEQFF
>NA|TRBJ1-5|many|TRBV19
TGTGCCAGTATGCCCCCAACCCAGCATTTT
CASMPPTQHF
>NA|TRBJ1-4|NA|TRBV14
TGTGCCAGCAGCCCCCGATCCGGGTTGCGTAATGAAAAACTGTTTTTT
CASSPRSGLRNEKLFF
>TRBD1|TRBJ1-2|NA|TRBV4-1
TGCGCCAGCAGCCGGGACAGGGACCCTTCCCTGCGGGGCTACACCTTC
CASSRDRDPSLRGYTF
>TRBD1|TRBJ1-2|NA|TRBV29-1
TGCAGCGCTCCGGGACAGGGGAGCTATGGCTACACCTTC
CSAPGQGSYGYTF
>TRBD2|TRBJ2-7|NA|TRBV5-4
TGTGCCAGCAGCTTGCCGGGGGGGGAGGGATCCTACGAGCAGTACTTC
CASSLPGGEGSYEQYF
>TRBD1|TRBJ1-3|NA|TRBV6-5
TGTGCCAGCAGCAAACAGGGGGTAGTCGGAAACACCATATATTTT
CASSKQGVVGNTIYF
>TRBD2|TRBJ2-5|NA|TRBV4-1
TGCGCCAGCAGCCAAGGGAATGGCGGGGGGGCAGAGACCCAGTACTTC
CASSQGNGGGAETQYF
>TRBD1|TRBJ1-4|NA|TRBV5-1
TGCGCCAGCAGCCTACGAGGGGGCCCTAATGAAAAACTGTTTTTT
CASSLRGGPNEKLFF
>TRBD1|TRBJ1-6|NA|TRBV30
TGTGCCTGGAGTGTACCTAAGACAGGGAGTTCACCCCTCCACTTT
CAWSVPKTGSSPLHF
>TRBD1|TRBJ2-1|NA|TRBV2
TGTGCCAGCAGTAGACTACAGGGGCTTGAGCAGTTCTTC
CASSRLQGLEQFF
>TRBD2|TRBJ2-2|NA|TRBV9
TGTGCCAGCAGCGGGGCTAGCGGGGTCACCGGGGAGCTGTTTTTT
CASSGASGVTGELFF
>TRBD1|TRBJ1-6|NA|TRBV9
TGTGCCAGCAGCCCAGGACAGGGACATAATTCACCCCTCCACTTT
CASSPGQGHNSPLHF